The next 23 T cell receptor beta chains were all read from a single sample in a study of T cell repertoires in cytomegalovirus infection. For these receptors, no antigen is known. TCRdb itself ran the reads through MiXCR, one entry per CDR3 protein. This sample carries roughly 860,000 distinct CDR3 sequences, around a third of them seen once, and the ten largest clones take around 12%. The sample was cultured CD8+ T cells from PBMCs, taken from culture after CMV antigen stimulation. The receptors come from a human donor in good health (CMV status not recorded). Some clones in this sample may be carry-over from other donors' samples.

The chain carries TRBV2 and TRBJ1-2, with a weak D call TRBD1 (6 bases). The germline V gene has CDR1 SNHLY and CDR2 FYNNEI. The CDR3 totals 12 residues. V was cut by 4 bases and J by 8 bases, with 11 bases left in between. In nucleotides, the CDR3 is TGTGCCAGCAGTGGGGAGAGGGGGGGCTACACCTTC. As protein: CASSGERGGYTF.

This clonotype occurred a few times. The chain joins TRBV27 to TRBJ1-3; the match to TRBD1 covers 10 bases. Germline lookup yields CDR1 MNHEY and CDR2 SMNVEV (reference sequence). The CDR3 consists of 18 residues. The junction had 10 bases not matched to a gene; V was cut back by 3 bases and J by 2 bases. CDR3 in amino acids: CASSFTSPGQGPGNTIYF. Here the CDR3 DNA reads TGTGCCAGCAGTTTCACTTCGCCGGGACAGGGGCCTGGAAACACCATATATTTT.

This clonotype has just a few counts. The genes are TRBV19 and TRBJ1-1; D is ambiguous. The CDR3 loop spans 15 amino acids. Germline assignment: CDR1 LNHDA and CDR2 SQIVND (reference sequence). V was cut by 5 bases and J by 3 bases, with 16 bases left in between. CDR3 sequence (DNA): TGTGCCAGTAGTCTCGGACCCTCGGCGTACACTGAAGCTTTCTTT. Residues: CASSLGPSAYTEAFF.

Here the CDR3 reads CASRGLVINEQFF. The CDR3 bases are TGTGCCAGCAGGGGACTTGTTATTAATGAGCAGTTCTTC. The V and J genes are TRBV6-8 and TRBJ2-1, with D tentatively TRBD2 (6 bases). V was clipped by 6 bases and J by 7 bases, with 13 bases between them. CDR1 and CDR2 from the germline V gene are MNHGY and SAAAGT. CDR3 length equals 13 residues.

This clonotype occurred many times. This rearrangement joins TRBV7-6 to TRBJ2-1; 7 nucleotides align to TRBD2. The trim removed 4 bases at V and 8 bases at J, leaving 11 bases unmatched. This CDR3 contains 15 residues. Germline values: CDR1 SGHVS, CDR2 FNYEAQ. The CDR3 DNA sequence: TGTGCCAGCAGCTCCGGGGGGAACCAGTGGGATGAGCAGTTCTTC. Its protein is CASSSGGNQWDEQFF.

The sample holds many counts of this clonotype. The chain recombines TRBV11-2 with TRBJ2-2; D possibly corresponds to TRBD2 (7 bases). CDR3 length: 16 amino acids. The V gene lost 5 bases and the J gene lost 5 bases, with 18 bases spanning the gap. Germline V gene lookup returns CDR1 SGHAT and CDR2 FQNNGV. The CDR3 region has the DNA TGTGCCAGCAGCCCCTTCGGGGGGCCGGATACCGGGGAGCTGTTTTTT. Translating gives CASSPFGGPDTGELFF.

The genes are TRBV20-1 and TRBJ2-7, with 11 bases fitting TRBD1. V dropped 0 bases and J dropped 3; count of bases not matched to a gene: 4. This CDR3 spans 15 amino acids. The germline gives CDR1 DFQATT, CDR2 SNEGSKA (reference sequence). Here the CDR3 DNA reads TGCAGTGCTAGAGATCTTGGGACAGGGGGCTACGAGCAGTACTTC. Translating it yields CSARDLGTGGYEQYF.

This clonotype showed up just a few times. The J gene is TRBJ2-5, the V gene TRBV4-3; D is unresolved. The CDR3 consists of 14 residues. Looked up from germline, CDR1 is LGHNA and CDR2 is YSLEER. V was pared by 1 base and J by 5 bases, with 11 bases between. CDR3 residues: CASSQGWVGETQYF. As DNA, the CDR3 is TGCGCCAGCAGCCAAGGCTGGGTTGGCGAGACCCAGTACTTC.

The sample holds one count of this clonotype. The chain carries TRBV29-1 and TRBJ1-2; 10 bases fit TRBD1. Germline V gives CDR1 SQVTM, CDR2 ANQGSEA. The CDR3 runs to 12 residues. Trimming cost V 7 bases and J 8 bases; bases outside gene matches: 7. CDR3 amino acids: CSATGTGDGYTF. The CDR3 DNA reads as TGCAGCGCCACCGGGACAGGGGACGGCTACACCTTC. Full variable domain (remainder filled in from reference TRBV29-1 and TRBJ1-2): SAVISQKPSRDICQRGTSLTIQCQVDSQVTMMFWYRQQPGQSLTLIATANQGSEATYESGFVIDKFPISRPNLTFSTLTVSNMSPEDSSIYLCSATGTGDGYTFGSGTRLTVV.

This clonotype was counted between two and nine times. This chain joins TRBV27 and TRBJ2-3; D is unclear. The CDR3 sequence is 13 residues long. The germline gives CDR1 MNHEY, CDR2 SMNVEV (reference sequence). Trimming took off 3 bases at V and 2 bases at J, with 6 bases between the two ends. The CDR3 nucleotides read TGTGCCAGCAGTTTTATCCCCACAGATACGCAGTATTTT. It codes for CASSFIPTDTQYF.

V gene TRBV5-6 combines with J gene TRBJ2-2; possible D gene TRBD1, 6 bases. Germline assignment: CDR1 SGHDT and CDR2 YYEEEE. The CDR3 runs 15 residues. Trimming left V 0 bases short and J 4 bases short, with 10 bases between. The CDR3 sequence: CASSLATGTTGELFF. As DNA, the CDR3 is TGTGCCAGCAGCTTGGCGACAGGCACCACCGGGGAGCTGTTTTTT.

The chain has TRBV27 and TRBJ2-7, with D tentatively TRBD1 or TRBD2 (6 bases each). The CDR3 is 15 residues long. Trimming took 5 bases from V and 5 from J, leaving 19 bases between them. Per the germline V gene, CDR1 is MNHEY and CDR2 is SMNVEV (reference sequence). The CDR3 DNA is TGTGCCAGCAGTGCCGGGGGCTGGGGGCTCAACGAGCAGTACTTC. It yields the protein CASSAGGWGLNEQYF.

This clonotype came up many times. V usage is TRBV27 and J usage is TRBJ1-1; 8 bases fit TRBD1. The CDR3 totals 13 residues. The V and J ends lost 6 bases and 11 bases, in that order; junction bases with no gene match: 11. CDR1 and CDR2 from the germline V gene are MNHEY and SMNVEV (reference sequence). For the CDR3, the DNA is TGTGCCAGCAGGGGCTACCCGGACAGGGACGCTTTCTTT. It codes for CASRGYPDRDAFF.

The chain links TRBV6-1 to TRBJ1-1; 8 nucleotides agree with TRBD1. The CDR3 extends over 15 amino acids. V was clipped by 3 bases and J by 6 bases; unmatched bases: 9. Germline-derived CDR1 and CDR2 are MNHNS and SASEGT. This CDR3 is CASSDPGQAEAEAFF. The CDR3 coding sequence is TGTGCCAGCAGTGACCCGGGACAGGCTGAGGCTGAAGCTTTCTTT.

The chain combines TRBV11-1 with TRBJ2-1; 9 nucleotides align to TRBD1. The CDR3 runs 16 residues. V trimming: 4 bases; J trimming: 3 bases; junction bases outside the gene matches: 7. Germline CDR1 SGHAT, CDR2 FQDESV (reference sequence). The chain's CDR3 is CASSSAGTGYYNEQFF. CDR3 DNA sequence: TGTGCCAGCAGCTCCGCGGGGACAGGGTACTACAATGAGCAGTTCTTC. The entire variable domain, with the rest obtained from reference TRBV11-1 and TRBJ2-1, is as follows: EAEVAQSPRYKITEKSQAVAFWCDPISGHATLYWYRQILGQGPELLVQFQDESVVDDSQLPKDRFSAERLKGVDSTLKIQPAELGDSAMYLCASSSAGTGYYNEQFFGPGTRLTVL.

The J gene is TRBJ2-3, the V gene TRBV13, with D possibly matching TRBD2 (7 bases). Trimming pared 4 bases from V and 12 bases from J, leaving 20 bases between. Germline CDR1 reads PRHDT; CDR2 reads FYEKMQ (reference sequence). The CDR3 totals 14 residues. This CDR3 is CASSYKRGHAEQYF. CDR3 sequence (DNA): TGTGCCAGCAGCTACAAGCGGGGACACGCTGAACAGTATTTT.

This clonotype was seen a handful of times. The CDR3 protein is CASSFSEGNTEAFF. The DNA for the CDR3 is TGTGCCAGCAGTTTTAGCGAGGGTAACACTGAAGCTTTCTTT. The rearrangement uses TRBV12-3 or TRBV12-4 and TRBJ1-1; D remains ambiguous. CDR3 length equals 14 residues. Between the trimmed V and J ends, which lost 3 bases and 2 bases, there was a span of 10 bases.

The chain uses TRBV6-8 and TRBJ2-7; D is unresolved. The CDR3 length is 15 residues. V was shortened by 5 bases and J by 1 base, with 15 bases between the two germline ends. Germline CDR1 is MNHGY and CDR2 is SAAAGT. This chain's CDR3 is CASSPILLSSYEQYF. The CDR3 nucleotides are TGTGCCAGCAGTCCGATCTTATTAAGTTCCTACGAGCAGTACTTC.

This clonotype has more than one count but fewer than ten. A much more abundant neighbour one base away suggests this may be a read error. The rearrangement uses TRBV7-9 and TRBJ2-3; D is perhaps TRBD1 (6 bases). Germline V gives CDR1 SEHNR, CDR2 FQNEAQ (reference sequence). V shed 1 base and J shed 0 bases, with 8 bases lying between them. CDR3 size: 15 residues. The CDR3 DNA is TGTGCCAGCAGCTTAGAGGACAGTAGCACAGATACGCAGTATTTT. Protein sequence: CASSLEDSSTDTQYF.

The J gene is TRBJ2-4, the V gene TRBV7-9; D gene uncertain. Looked up from germline, CDR1 is SEHNR and CDR2 is FQNEAQ (reference sequence). This CDR3 spans 13 amino acids. Trimming cost V 4 bases and J 5 bases, with 9 bases left between them. The CDR3: CASSSPPQNIQYF. The CDR3 coding sequence is TGTGCCAGCAGCTCCCCCCCCCAAAACATTCAGTACTTC.

This clonotype came up a few times. The J gene is TRBJ2-2, the V gene TRBV7-6; D unclear. V was pared by 8 bases and J by 1 base, with 14 bases between. The CDR3 length is 15 residues. CDR1 is SGHVS, CDR2 FNYEAQ, per germline. CDR3 bases: TGTGCCAGCCGAATTGGAAGCCAGAACACCGGGGAGCTGTTTTTT. Protein: CASRIGSQNTGELFF. Variable domain in full (rest from reference TRBV7-6 and TRBJ2-2): GAGVSQSPRYKVTKRGQDVALRCDPISGHVSLYWYRQALGQGPEFLTYFNYEAQQDKSGLPNDRFSAERPEGSISTLTIQRTEQRDSAMYRCASRIGSQNTGELFFGEGSRLTVL.

This clonotype was counted ten times or more. The chain has TRBV7-9 and TRBJ2-1, with 10 bases that match TRBD2. CDR1 SEHNR and CDR2 FQNEAQ come from the germline V gene (reference sequence). V shed 5 bases, J shed 7 bases, and the junction held 8 bases outside the gene matches. CDR3 length equals 15 residues. The CDR3 region is CASSRSGGALNEQFF. The CDR3 region has the DNA TGTGCCAGCAGCCGGAGCGGGGGGGCCTTGAATGAGCAGTTCTTC. The full variable domain, with the rest looked up from reference TRBV7-9 and TRBJ2-1, is DTGVSQNPRHKITKRGQNVTFRCDPISEHNRLYWYRQTLGQGPEFLTYFQNEAQLEKSRLLSDRFSAERPKGSFSTLEIQRTEQGDSAMYLCASSRSGGALNEQFFGPGTRLTVL.

The chain is built from TRBV20-1 and TRBJ1-5; D is possibly TRBD1 (5 bases). This CDR3 comprises 13 residues. Germline V gene sequence: CDR1 DFQATT, CDR2 SNEGSKA (reference sequence). Between the trimmed V and J ends, which lost 0 bases and 6 bases, there was a span of 9 bases. CDR3 residues: CSARDRVGQPQHF. DNA of the CDR3: TGCAGTGCTAGAGACAGGGTTGGTCAGCCCCAGCATTTT.